These 12 T cell receptor beta chains share one sample of origin, sequenced in a study of shared clonotypes between healthy human individuals. Using immunoSEQ multiplex PCR, the repertoire was profiled, and TCRdb retains in-frame clones only, with some absent. The top ten clones hold 0.35% to 0.45% of a sample with about 2.4 million clones, approximately 93% of them seen once. Sequencing was done on a sample of naive CD4+ T cells from PBMCs. Specified subset: CD45RA+ positively selected. All receptors come from a man aged 18 to 29 in good health. Some clones in this sample may be carry-over from other donors' samples.

The chain links TRBV5-1 to TRBJ2-3; D is unresolved. This CDR3 contains 14 residues. Per germline, CDR1 SGHRS and CDR2 YFSETQ. V dropped 3 bases and J dropped 6 bases, with 14 bases sitting between them. This CDR3 reads CASSSIDPGDTQYF. CDR3 DNA sequence: TGCGCCAGCAGCTCAATAGATCCCGGGGATACGCAGTATTTT.

The CDR3: CASSPGLAGVHYEQYF. CDR3 coding DNA: TGTGCCAGCTCTCCGGGACTAGCGGGAGTTCACTACGAGCAGTACTTC. V and J are TRBV18 and TRBJ2-7; TRBD2 aligns across 14 bases. V lost 6 bases, J lost 3 bases, and 7 bases stayed unmatched. The CDR3 is made up of 16 amino acids. The germline V gene encodes CDR1 KGHSH and CDR2 LQKENI. The variable domain in full, with the rest retrieved from reference TRBV18 and TRBJ2-7, is NAGVMQNPRHLVRRRGQEARLRCSPMKGHSHVYWYRQLPEEGLKFMVYLQKENIIDESGMPKERFSAEFPKEGPSILRIQQVVRGDSAAYFCASSPGLAGVHYEQYFGPGTRLTVT.

This clone was recorded once. The chain has TRBV28 and TRBJ1-3; no clear D gene. The V gene lost 6 bases and the J gene lost 4 bases, with 19 bases spanning the gap. The CDR3 has 16 amino acids. CDR1 MDHEN and CDR2 SYDVKM come from the germline V gene. The CDR3 sequence: CASSPPTAPRGNTIYF. DNA for the CDR3: TGTGCCAGCAGCCCACCTACAGCCCCGCGGGGAAACACCATATATTTT. The whole variable domain, filled in from reference TRBV28 and TRBJ1-3, reads DVKVTQSSRYLVKRTGEKVFLECVQDMDHENMFWYRQDPGLGLRLIYFSYDVKMKEKGDIPEGYSVSREKKERFSLILESASTNQTSMYLCASSPPTAPRGNTIYFGEGSWLTVV.

The CDR3 DNA follows: TGTGCCAGCAGTCCCCTTGCGTCGACCTCACAAGAGACCCAGTACTTC. It encodes CASSPLASTSQETQYF. The chain couples TRBV7-2 to TRBJ2-5, with D hard to call. The CDR3 spans 16 residues. Trimming removed 6 bases from V and 2 bases from J, with 19 bases in between. From germline, CDR1 is SGHTA and CDR2 FQGNSA.

The chain has TRBV5-4 and TRBJ2-7; TRBD2 matches at 8 bases. V shed 6 bases, J shed 4 bases, and the junction held 9 bases outside the gene matches. The CDR3 contains 14 residues. The germline CDR1 and CDR2 sequences are SGHNT and YYREEE (reference sequence). The CDR3 reads CASKRAGGNYEQYF. In DNA, the CDR3 is TGTGCCAGCAAAAGGGCGGGAGGCAATTACGAGCAGTACTTC.

J is TRBJ2-7 and V is TRBV6-5; tentatively, D is TRBD2 (5 bases). Germline CDR1 MNHEY, CDR2 SVGAGI. The CDR3 spans 13 residues. Trimming took off 6 bases at V and 7 bases at J, with 16 bases between the two ends. This chain's CDR3 is CASSRPGSGEQYF. The DNA for the CDR3 is TGTGCCAGCAGCAGACCGGGGTCCGGAGAGCAGTACTTC.

The gene calls are TRBV15 and TRBJ1-2; D remains unclear. Trimming shortened V by 1 base and J by 0 bases, and 3 bases separated the two germline ends. The CDR3 covers 13 residues. The V gene's germline CDR1 is LNHNV and CDR2 YYDKDF (reference sequence). The CDR3 DNA is TGTGCCACCAGCAGAGTAGCTAACTATGGCTACACCTTC. Translation: CATSRVANYGYTF.

The chain employs TRBV19 and TRBJ1-6, with D unclear. The CDR3 runs to 15 residues. Germline V gene lookup returns CDR1 LNHDA and CDR2 SQIVND (reference sequence). V was cut by 3 bases and J by 9 bases, with 15 bases left in between. The CDR3 nucleotides are TGTGCCAGTAGTATGGCACAAACCGGGAGTTCACCCCTCCACTTT. Translated, it gives CASSMAQTGSSPLHF.

V usage is TRBV18 and J usage is TRBJ1-1, with D uncertain. CDR3 length: 16 residues. Trimming stripped 4 bases from V and 5 bases from J, with 20 bases between. Per the germline V gene, CDR1 is KGHSH and CDR2 is LQKENI. The CDR3 loop reads CASSLARAAAGTEAFF. CDR3 sequence (DNA): TGTGCCAGCTCACTAGCTAGGGCGGCCGCCGGGACTGAAGCTTTCTTT.

This clone has a handful of counts. Other DNA sequences in the sample encode the same CDR3. This chain links TRBV5-1 with TRBJ2-7, with 7 bases identical to TRBD2. This CDR3 region has 14 residues. Germline V gene data show CDR1 as SGHRS and CDR2 as YFSETQ. V shed 0 bases, J shed 0 bases, and the junction held 0 bases outside the gene matches. CDR3 region: CASSLGTSSYEQYF. DNA for the CDR3: TGCGCCAGCAGCTTGGGGACTAGCTCCTACGAGCAGTACTTC. The full variable domain, completed using reference TRBV5-1 and TRBJ2-7, is KAGVTQTPRYLIKTRGQQVTLSCSPISGHRSVSWYQQTPGQGLQFLFEYFSETQRNKGNFPGRFSGRQFSNSRSEMNVSTLELGDSALYLCASSLGTSSYEQYFGPGTRLTVT.

This chain links TRBV5-1 with TRBJ1-3; D unclear. Germline V gives CDR1 SGHRS, CDR2 YFSETQ. Trimming took 0 bases from V and 3 from J, leaving 10 bases between them. The CDR3 spans 15 residues. CDR3 sequence (DNA): TGCGCCAGCAGCTTGGACAACGGCGGTGGAAACACCATATATTTT. This translates into CASSLDNGGGNTIYF.

The chain's CDR3 is CASASTAGTEAFF. CDR3 DNA: TGTGCCAGCGCATCTACTGCGGGGACTGAAGCTTTCTTT. The chain employs TRBV28 and TRBJ1-1; D is ambiguous. Trimming pared 8 bases from V and 5 bases from J, leaving 15 bases between. The CDR3 is 13 amino acids. Germline CDR1 is MDHEN and CDR2 is SYDVKM.